This T cell receptor (beta chain) was sequenced for a study of cytomegalovirus exposure and HLA in healthy donors. Study results and limitations: Analyzed later, association rates of TCRs varied across HLA loci, with DRB1 most and HLA-C fewest.

For this clone: Its antigen is unknown.

PCR used 60 Vbeta primers and 13 Jbeta primers. Method: immunoSEQ multiplex PCR; TCRdb's copy keeps in-frame clones and lacks some. The data show roughly 74,000 clones, with 78% seen just once and around 1.5% held by the top ten. CDR3 length: 18 residues. J gave up 3 bases and V 3 bases, and 11 bases lay outside the gene matches. Germline V gene lookup returns CDR1 KGHSH and CDR2 LQKENI. This rearrangement joins TRBV18 to TRBJ2-7; 13 positions agree with TRBD2. This receptor was identified in a man aged 40-49 years in good health and CMV-seronegative. Input material: PBMCs. Here the CDR3 DNA reads TGTGCCAGCTCACCCGACGGACTAGCGGGAGATAATAGCTACGAGCAGTACTTC. It specifies CASSPDGLAGDNSYEQYF.